This TCR beta chain was recovered during a study of human T cells and chemical hapten exposure. About the study: Small pooled library volume differences mainly caused per-sample TCR yield variation. Study-wide points: Those TCRs sitting above 1 in 1000 frequency stayed the same with DPC sensitization.

Single cDNA molecules in the library carried unique molecular identifiers attached during preparation. Authors' data handling: From approximately 25,000 to 650,000 TCRs were found per sample, with a median of about 100,000. Each CDR3 protein gets one entry after TCRdb re-called the reads with MiXCR. TCRdb assigned the V and J calls; the authors' analysis was not used. The table shows about 120,000 distinct CDR3 sequences, with over 7% occurring only once. As to this clonotype: The target antigen is unknown.

Unfractionated whole blood served as the source for total RNA extraction. Germline-derived CDR1 and CDR2 are MNHEY and SVGAGI. V lost 3 bases, J lost 0 bases, and 12 bases lay in between. This CDR3 has 15 amino acids. The sequence derives from a human donor in good health. Some clones in this sample may be carry-over from other donors' samples. The sample consisted of whole blood. V usage is TRBV6-5 and J usage is TRBJ2-7; tentatively, D is TRBD2 (6 bases). The CDR3 loop reads CASSYGSGTSYEQYF. The DNA of the CDR3 is TGTGCCAGCAGTTATGGTAGCGGTACCTCCTACGAGCAGTACTTC.